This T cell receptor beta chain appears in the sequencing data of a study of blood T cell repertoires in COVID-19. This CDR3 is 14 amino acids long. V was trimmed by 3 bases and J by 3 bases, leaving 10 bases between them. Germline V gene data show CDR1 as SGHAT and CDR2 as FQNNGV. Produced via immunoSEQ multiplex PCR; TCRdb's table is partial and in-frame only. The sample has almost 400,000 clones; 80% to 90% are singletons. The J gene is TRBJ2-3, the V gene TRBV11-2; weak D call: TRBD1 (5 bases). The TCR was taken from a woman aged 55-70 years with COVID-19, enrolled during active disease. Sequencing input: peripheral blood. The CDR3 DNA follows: TGTGCCAGCAGCTTTAGTGGGGCAACAGATACGCAGTATTTT. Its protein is CASSFSGATDTQYF.